These 20 T cell receptor beta chains share one sample of origin, sequenced in a study of beta chain features in type 1 diabetes. What these receptors recognize is not known. Points from the study as a whole: A moderate, significant TCRB CDR3 shortening appeared in type 1 diabetes across four CD4+ subsets.

Expressed TCRB transcripts were sequenced because the entire RNA isolate underwent reverse transcription. Assay used: immunoSEQ multiplex PCR; TCRdb lists only in-frame clones, some missing. Altogether around 690,000 clones are present, around 12% being singletons, with the ten largest covering more than 0.1%. Specimen: naive CD4+ T cells from blood. These receptors came from a man aged 25-45 years with type 1 diabetes.

This clone showed up just a few times. J is TRBJ1-6 and V is TRBV7-2; D gene ambiguous. There are 15 residues in the CDR3. The V end lost 5 bases, the J end lost 4 bases, and 12 bases lay between the germline ends. Germline CDR1 is SGHTA and CDR2 is FQGNSA. The CDR3 reads CASSDGPGYNSPLHF. In DNA, the CDR3 is TGTGCCAGCAGCGACGGACCGGGATATAATTCACCCCTCCACTTT. The variable domain in full, completed from reference TRBV7-2 and TRBJ1-6, reads GAGVSQSPSNKVTEKGKDVELRCDPISGHTALYWYRQSLGQGLEFLIYFQGNSAPDKSGLPSDRFSAERTGGSVSTLTIQRTQQEDSAVYLCASSDGPGYNSPLHFGNGTRLTVT.

This clone was seen only a few times. The chain uses TRBV6-5 and TRBJ1-2, with 9 bases fitting TRBD1. CDR3 length: 14 amino acids. Looked up from germline, CDR1 is MNHEY and CDR2 is SVGAGI. Trimming cost V 4 bases and J 3 bases; bases outside gene matches: 3. CDR3 region: CASSLDRGDYGYTF. CDR3 coding DNA: TGTGCCAGCAGTTTGGACAGGGGAGACTATGGCTACACCTTC.

The CDR3 nucleotides read TGTGCCTGGACCCCCGGGCCTTCCGGCGGGTCCTATAATTCACCCCTCCACTTT. Translated: CAWTPGPSGGSYNSPLHF. The genes are TRBV30 and TRBJ1-6; D not certain. Trimming shortened V by 4 bases and J by 1 base, and 20 bases separated the two germline ends. Germline V gene sequence: CDR1 GTSNPN, CDR2 SVGIG (reference sequence). This CDR3 region has 18 residues.

The chain couples TRBV6-5 to TRBJ1-2; D is unresolved. Germline CDR1 is MNHEY and CDR2 is SVGAGI. V dropped 0 bases and J dropped 1 base, with 6 bases sitting between them. This CDR3 region has 14 residues. The CDR3, as DNA: TGTGCCAGCAGTTACTCGTACGATAACTATGGCTACACCTTC. It is translated as CASSYSYDNYGYTF.

The chain joins TRBV6-5 to TRBJ2-7; no definite D call. Germline V gene data show CDR1 as MNHEY and CDR2 as SVGAGI. The CDR3 consists of 12 residues. The ends were cut back, 8 bases at V and 2 bases at J, with 10 bases in the middle. The CDR3, as DNA: TGTGCCAGCCGACAAAACGCCTACGAGCAGTACTTC. Residues: CASRQNAYEQYF.

The CDR3 spells CASSSGTGGHEQYF. CDR3 DNA sequence: TGTGCCAGCAGTTCCGGGACAGGGGGGCACGAGCAGTACTTC. The genes are TRBV7-2 and TRBJ2-7; 11 bases are a match to TRBD1. Per the germline V gene, CDR1 is SGHTA and CDR2 is FQGNSA. The CDR3 consists of 14 residues. J lost 5 bases, V lost 6 bases, and 6 bases had no gene match. Complete variable domain (other parts from reference TRBV7-2 and TRBJ2-7): GAGVSQSPSNKVTEKGKDVELRCDPISGHTALYWYRQSLGQGLEFLIYFQGNSAPDKSGLPSDRFSAERTGGSVSTLTIQRTQQEDSAVYLCASSSGTGGHEQYFGPGTRLTVT.

This rearrangement joins TRBV19 to TRBJ1-6; D is possibly TRBD1 (5 bases). CDR3 length: 13 residues. Trimming stripped 9 bases from V and 6 bases from J, with 12 bases between. The germline gives CDR1 LNHDA, CDR2 SQIVND (reference sequence). The CDR3 here is CASNRGSNSPLHF. The CDR3 DNA reads TGTGCCAGCAATAGGGGCTCTAATTCACCCCTCCACTTT.

This clone has just a few counts. The identical CDR3 is also encoded by other nucleotide sequences in the sample. V usage is TRBV30 and J usage is TRBJ2-7, with D unclear. CDR1 GTSNPN and CDR2 SVGIG come from the germline V gene (reference sequence). Trimming shortened V by 2 bases and J by 2 bases, and 4 bases separated the two germline ends. The CDR3 consists of 11 residues. CDR3 in amino acids: CAWSLTYEQYF. Written as DNA, the CDR3 is TGTGCCTGGAGTCTGACCTACGAGCAGTACTTC. The full variable domain, rest sourced from reference TRBV30 and TRBJ2-7, is SQTIHQWPATLVQPVGSPLSLECTVEGTSNPNLYWYRQAAGRGLQLLFYSVGIGQISSEVPQNLSASRPQDRQFILSSKKLLLSDSGFYLCAWSLTYEQYFGPGTRLTVT.

This clone was observed a handful of times. This chain uses TRBV4-2 with TRBJ2-1; 7 nucleotides agree with TRBD1. The ends lost 1 base at V and 3 bases at J; junction bases unmatched: 6. CDR1 and CDR2 from the germline V gene are LGHNA and YNFKEQ. The CDR3 extends over 16 amino acids. In nucleotides, the CDR3 is TGTGCCAGCAGCCAAGGGGACAGACTCTACTACAATGAGCAGTTCTTC. Protein sequence: CASSQGDRLYYNEQFF.

The chain joins TRBV7-9 to TRBJ1-2; 8 bases agree with TRBD1. With V trimmed by 5 bases and J by 5 bases, 7 bases remained unmatched. CDR3 size: 14 residues. The V gene's germline CDR1 is SEHNR and CDR2 FQNEAQ (reference sequence). The CDR3 protein is CASSPTDRAYGYTF. The DNA for the CDR3 is TGTGCCAGCAGCCCGACGGACAGGGCTTATGGCTACACCTTC.

The rearrangement links TRBV29-1 to TRBJ1-2, with D possibly matching TRBD1 (6 bases). The CDR3 length is 13 residues. The germline V and J ends were trimmed by 6 bases and 4 bases, with 15 bases remaining between them. The germline CDR1 and CDR2 sequences are SQVTM and ANQGSEA. The CDR3 DNA sequence: TGCAGCGTCTCACAGGGCTTTGGCTATGGCTACACCTTC. It translates to CSVSQGFGYGYTF.

This clone was found a few times. The J gene is TRBJ2-3, the V gene TRBV2; 12 bases map to TRBD2. Germline V lookup: CDR1 SNHLY, CDR2 FYNNEI. After removal of 4 bases from V and 3 bases from J, the junction contained 2 bases not matched to a gene. The CDR3 has 15 amino acids. CDR3 sequence reads: CASSGLAGATDTQYF. The CDR3 coding sequence is TGTGCCAGCAGTGGACTAGCGGGGGCAACAGATACGCAGTATTTT. Supplemented by reference TRBV2 and TRBJ2-3, the full variable domain reads EPEVTQTPSHQVTQMGQEVILRCVPISNHLYFYWYRQILGQKVEFLVSFYNNEISEKSEIFDDQFSVERPDGSNFTLKIRSTKLEDSAMYFCASSGLAGATDTQYFGPGTRLTVL.

The genes are TRBV25-1 and TRBJ2-3, with 9 bases identical to TRBD1. With V trimmed by 5 bases and J by 0 bases, 3 bases remained unmatched. This CDR3 comprises 15 residues. In germline, CDR1 is MGHDK, CDR2 SYGVNS. CDR3 amino acids: CASSLQGASTDTQYF. CDR3 bases: TGTGCCAGCAGTTTACAGGGGGCCAGCACAGATACGCAGTATTTT.

This clone came up a few times. The chain combines TRBV9 with TRBJ1-6, with 9 bases matching TRBD1. The CDR3 runs 15 residues. CDR1 and CDR2 from the germline V gene are SGDLS and YYNGEE. The ends lost 3 bases at V and 10 bases at J; junction bases unmatched: 8. The DNA of the CDR3 is TGTGCCAGCAGCGCCACAGGGGGCTGGGGATCACCCCTCCACTTT. Its protein is CASSATGGWGSPLHF. Full variable domain (missing parts from reference TRBV9 and TRBJ1-6): DSGVTQTPKHLITATGQRVTLRCSPRSGDLSVYWYQQSLDQGLQFLIQYYNGEERAKGNILERFSAQQFPDLHSELNLSSLELGDSALYFCASSATGGWGSPLHFGNGTRLTVT.

This clone was picked up a small number of times. The chain couples TRBV6-1 to TRBJ1-6, with D possibly matching TRBD1 (6 bases). Germline lookup yields CDR1 MNHNS and CDR2 SASEGT. The CDR3 spans 15 residues. The germline V and J ends were trimmed by 3 bases and 8 bases, with 14 bases remaining between them. CDR3 DNA sequence: TGTGCCAGCAGTGAGCTCGGCAGGGGTGATTCACCCCTCCACTTT. As protein: CASSELGRGDSPLHF.

This clone has just one count. The chain links TRBV19 to TRBJ1-1; perhaps TRBD1 as D (5 bases). There are 14 residues in the CDR3. CDR1 and CDR2 (germline): LNHDA, SQIVND (reference sequence). V dropped 8 bases and J dropped 6 bases, with 19 bases sitting between them. CDR3 residues: CASLAPGGGAEAFF. CDR3 DNA sequence: TGTGCCAGTCTGGCCCCAGGTGGGGGGGCTGAAGCTTTCTTT.

V and J are TRBV28 and TRBJ2-1, with D uncertain. The CDR3 sequence is 14 residues long. Germline values: CDR1 MDHEN, CDR2 SYDVKM. V was cut by 9 bases and J by 3 bases, with 15 bases left in between. CDR3 bases: TGTGCCAGTACAACTTCGTCCTACTACAATGAGCAGTTCTTC. This translates into CASTTSSYYNEQFF.

The rearrangement uses TRBV7-2 and TRBJ1-5; the D gene is possibly TRBD1 (5 bases). Germline assignment: CDR1 SGHTA and CDR2 FQGNSA. With 5 bases removed from V and 3 bases from J, the gap between germline ends came to 14 bases. The CDR3 length is 15 residues. CDR3 in amino acids: CASSPPTASNQPQHF. The CDR3 DNA reads as TGTGCCAGCAGCCCCCCGACAGCCTCCAATCAGCCCCAGCATTTT.

The V and J genes are TRBV18 and TRBJ1-4, with 8 bases fitting TRBD1. There are 15 residues in the CDR3. CDR1 and CDR2 from the germline V gene are KGHSH and LQKENI. V dropped 6 bases and J dropped 6; count of bases not matched to a gene: 9. The CDR3 nucleotides read TGTGCCAGCTCTCGACAGGGGAGGAAGGATGAAAAACTGTTTTTT. It specifies CASSRQGRKDEKLFF.

In this sample, this clone turned up a few times. The rearrangement links TRBV5-6 to TRBJ1-6; a weak D match, TRBD1 (5 bases). Trimming removed 2 bases at V and 10 bases at J, with 16 bases between. The CDR3 has 15 amino acids. Germline V gives CDR1 SGHDT, CDR2 YYEEEE. CDR3 protein: CASSFLGPAGSPLHF. The CDR3 bases are TGTGCCAGCAGCTTTTTGGGACCCGCGGGGTCACCCCTCCACTTT.